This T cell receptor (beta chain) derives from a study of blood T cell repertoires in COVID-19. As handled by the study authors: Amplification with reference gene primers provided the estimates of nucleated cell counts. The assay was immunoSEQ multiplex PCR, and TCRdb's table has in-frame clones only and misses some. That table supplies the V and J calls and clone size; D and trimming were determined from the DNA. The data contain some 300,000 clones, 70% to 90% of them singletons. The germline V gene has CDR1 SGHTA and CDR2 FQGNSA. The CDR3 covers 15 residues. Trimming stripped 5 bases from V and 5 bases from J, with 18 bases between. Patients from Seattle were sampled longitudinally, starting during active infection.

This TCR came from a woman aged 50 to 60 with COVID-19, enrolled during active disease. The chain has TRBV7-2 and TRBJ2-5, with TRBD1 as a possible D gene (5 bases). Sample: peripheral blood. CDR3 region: CASSQAGGAGETQYF. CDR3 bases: TGTGCCAGCAGCCAAGCCGGTGGGGCCGGGGAGACCCAGTACTTC.